These 6 T cell receptor beta chains came from one sample sequenced in a study of blood T cell repertoires in COVID-19. TCRdb keeps only in-frame clones here, not all; method: immunoSEQ multiplex PCR. In the table there are more than 110,000 clones, 80% to 85% of which are singletons. Source material: peripheral blood. These TCRs come from a human donor in a cohort sampled during active COVID-19.

This clone was counted only a few times. The gene calls are TRBV3-1 (or the pseudogene TRBV3-2) and TRBJ2-2; 7 bases are shared with TRBD2. V was clipped by 5 bases and J by 5 bases; unmatched bases: 5. Germline V gene sequence: CDR1 LGHDT, CDR2 YNNKEL (reference sequence). The CDR3 sequence is 14 residues long. The CDR3 DNA sequence: TGTGCCAGCAGCTCCCTGGGAGGGACCGGGGAGCTGTTTTTT. This translates into CASSSLGGTGELFF.

This rearrangement joins TRBV7-9 to TRBJ1-5; TRBD1 matches at 7 bases. Looked up from germline, CDR1 is SEHNR and CDR2 is FQNEAQ (reference sequence). This CDR3 comprises 15 residues. With 5 bases clipped from V and 2 bases from J, the junction kept 6 bases outside the gene matches. CDR3 in amino acids: CASSAGTVRNQPQHF. The CDR3 DNA sequence: TGTGCCAGCAGCGCAGGGACAGTACGCAATCAGCCCCAGCATTTT.

The gene calls are TRBV3-1 (or the pseudogene TRBV3-2) and TRBJ1-1; D perhaps matches TRBD1 (5 bases). CDR3 length equals 13 residues. V shed 6 bases and J shed 6 bases, with 14 bases lying between them. Germline V CDR1 and CDR2: LGHDT, YNNKEL (reference sequence). CDR3 DNA: TGTGCCAGCAGTCTTCCGGGGGGGGCTGAAGCTTTCTTT. Residues: CASSLPGGAEAFF.

V and J are TRBV11-2 and TRBJ2-2; TRBD1 might be the D (5 bases). Trimming removed 7 bases at V and 0 bases at J, with 15 bases between. Per the germline V gene, CDR1 is SGHAT and CDR2 is FQNNGV. CDR3 size: 16 residues. The CDR3 sequence is CASTPPKTANTGELFF. Written as DNA, the CDR3 is TGTGCCAGCACCCCTCCTAAGACAGCGAACACCGGGGAGCTGTTTTTT.

This clone was detected a few times. The CDR3 sequence is CASRPGTGALNTGELFF. The CDR3 nucleotides are TGCGCCAGCAGACCTGGGACAGGGGCGTTGAACACCGGGGAGCTGTTTTTT. The rearrangement joins TRBV5-1 to TRBJ2-2; 10 bases align to TRBD1. The CDR3 is 17 residues long. Germline V gives CDR1 SGHRS, CDR2 YFSETQ. After removal of 5 bases from V and 1 base from J, the junction contained 8 bases not matched to a gene.

The CDR3 DNA follows: TGTGCCAGCAGCCGTACCCGACAGGGTAACTATGGCTACACCTTC. It translates to CASSRTRQGNYGYTF. The rearrangement uses TRBV6-5 and TRBJ1-2; 7 bases are shared with TRBD1. This CDR3 has 15 amino acids. The V segment lost 6 bases and the J segment 1 base; nucleotides outside the gene matches: 8. The germline CDR1 and CDR2 sequences are MNHEY and SVGAGI.